This T cell receptor beta chain was identified during a study of blood T cells in healthy people across ages (dated by TCRdb to between 2014 and 2017). A note on the overall study: In model experiments, template switching captured about one uniquely barcoded TCR beta cDNA molecule for every two T cells. The study measured age-related changes in TCR beta repertoire diversity using deep sequencing normalized with unique cDNA molecular identifiers. Four age groups were formed from the donors: young (average about 17 years), middle-aged (around 41), aged (over 55) and long-lived (approximately 78). To avoid experimental bias, donors of different ages were randomly spread across the sequencing lanes. For two donors (one aged 18 to 29 and one aged 80 or older), the study analyzed two additional independent replicas of 1 million unique cDNA reads from the same blood draw. What the research found in general, with its limitations: Conclusive comparison of naive and antigen-experienced compartments was prevented by the profiling of bulk unsorted PBMCs. Observed TCR beta diversity per million T cells fell roughly linearly with age, and a significant reduction was already apparent by age around 39. The CMV infection status of donors was not known, potentially confounding age-related changes in expanded clonotypes. There was a strong correlation between observed TCR beta diversity and the percentage of naive T cells measured by flow cytometry. Compared with the aged group, the long-lived group had more naive CD4+ T cells, fewer expanded clones and increased TCR diversity, suggesting age selection. Total diversity estimates from one million sequenced T cells were considered lower bounds and underestimates.

For CDR1 and CDR2, the germline V gene lists SGHRS and YFSETQ. CDR3 length: 14 amino acids, cysteine to phenylalanine. Left in the record is the CDR3 DNA by itself, 42 bases read in frame from the first base. Points on this clonotype: This clone's antigen is unknown. An end of the junction differs from the germline gene, which may be a read error.

Systemically healthy Caucasian individuals from Russia, approximately 39 in total and aged roughly 6 to 90 years, were included as donors. About 9.6 milliliters of peripheral blood were collected from each donor into EDTA-treated Vacutainer tubes. Ficoll-Paque density-gradient centrifugation was used to isolate PBMCs, with at least 6.5 million obtained per sample. Trizol reagent was used to extract total RNA from PBMCs, with at least 6 micrograms per sample. For every donor, flow cytometry on a PBMC aliquot measured the percentage of naive CD45RAhigh/CD27high T cells. Libraries were made using 5' RACE. For sequencing, an Illumina HiSeq 2500 was employed. A second 7 to 11 cycle PCR used a sample-barcoded 5' primer and a J-beta primer mix. A template-switch 5' adaptor carrying 12 random nucleotides introduced a unique molecular identifier onto each TCR beta cDNA molecule. At least 3 million CDR3-containing paired-end reads were obtained from each sample. All of the RNA was converted into first-strand cDNA using the Mint cDNA synthesis kit, with a TRBC-specific oligonucleotide serving as the primer. All cDNA was treated with uracil-DNA glycosylase and then went through a first 18-cycle PCR with the universal primers M1SS and BC2_uni_R. The original methods were these. For normalization, 1 million high-quality reads, each with a distinct molecular identifier, were randomly selected from each sample. Instead of being binned into consensus sequences, reads that shared molecular identifiers were thrown out. MiTCR, with a Q25 quality threshold and the strictest error-elimination algorithm, was used for CDR3 identification, clonotype clustering and error correction. A nonparametric unseen species model using Euler transformation provided a lower-bound estimate of total TCR beta diversity. TCRdb reprocessed the public reads (quality trimming at Q25 with fastp, clone calling with MiXCR) and kept in-frame beta chains. Each entry merges the rows of one CDR3 protein and shows their most common DNA and genes. TCRdb's processing, not the authors', yielded these V and J calls. In all, the sample holds a few hundred thousand distinct CDR3 sequences, and 27% of those were seen once. The ten most abundant clones make up 29% of the sample.

The TCR originated in a woman in her 70s in good health. The chain is encoded by TRBV5-1 joined to TRBJ2-5; TRBD2 is a possible D gene, resting on 5 matching bases. Material: blood. DNA sequence: TGCGCCAACAGCTTGCCCCGGGGCCAAGAGACCCAGTACTTC. Protein translation: CANSLPRGQETQYF.